A single sample gave rise to the 24 T cell receptor beta chains below, sequenced in a study of identical twins (dated by TCRdb to about 2016). The library was made by 5' RACE. For sequencing, an Illumina HiSeq 2000 was employed. Through fastp at Q25 and MiXCR, TCRdb rebuilt clones from the public reads, retaining in-frame beta chains. Here each entry gathers all rows of one CDR3 protein and keeps the most common genes and DNA. The sample yields some 710,000 distinct CDR3 sequences; around 5.7% were counted once. The top ten clones comprise 1.5% to 2% of the sample. Sequenced: naive T cells sorted from blood. In light of the paper, this sample's cell subset or site label describes: cells isolated with a human naive T-cell isolation kit. These receptor sequences come from a man aged 18 to 30 in good health.

This clonotype occurred many times. This chain uses TRBV20-1 with TRBJ2-7, with a possible D match to TRBD2 (6 bases). CDR1 is DFQATT, CDR2 SNEGSKA, per germline (reference sequence). Trimming shortened V by 0 bases and J by 3 bases, and 12 bases separated the two germline ends. The CDR3 extends over 14 amino acids. The CDR3 protein is CSARDLEGNYEQYV. In DNA form, the CDR3 reads TGCAGTGCTAGAGATTTGGAGGGAAACTACGAGCAGTACGTC.

This clonotype was detected many times. The V call is TRBV4-3, the J call TRBJ1-4, with no clear D. Trimming shortened V by 0 bases and J by 0 bases, and 5 bases separated the two germline ends. The CDR3 runs 15 residues. Germline CDR1 and CDR2: LGHNA and YSLEER. This CDR3 reads CASSQDPATNEKLFF. CDR3 nucleotides: TGCGCCAGCAGCCAAGATCCAGCAACTAATGAAAAACTGTTTTTT.

This clonotype was counted ten times or more. The chain is built from TRBV5-1 and TRBJ2-1; D is possibly TRBD1 or TRBD2 (5 bases each). The CDR3 has 14 residues. Trimming left V 4 bases short and J 9 bases short, with 17 bases between. Germline lookup yields CDR1 SGHRS and CDR2 YFSETQ. CDR3 in DNA: TGCGCCAGCAGCCCCCCGGGACCGGACGGTGAGCAGTTCTTC. It encodes CASSPPGPDGEQFF.

Many counts were recorded for this clonotype. This chain links TRBV5-1 with TRBJ2-7, with D tentatively TRBD2 (6 bases). Germline CDR1 reads SGHRS; CDR2 reads YFSETQ. This CDR3 comprises 17 residues. V was clipped by 0 bases and J by 2 bases, with 18 bases between them. As DNA, the CDR3 is TGCGCCAGCAGCTTGGCTCTCCGGGACTCGGGGACCTACGAGCAGTACGTC. It translates to CASSLALRDSGTYEQYV.

This clonotype was counted ten times or more. V and J are TRBV4-3 and TRBJ2-1; TRBD2 might be the D (6 bases). Germline V lookup: CDR1 LGHNA, CDR2 YSLEER. There are 14 residues in the CDR3. With 0 bases removed from V and 6 bases from J, the gap between germline ends came to 9 bases. In nucleotides, the CDR3 is TGCGCCAGCAGCCAAGATGGCGGGACCAATGAGCAGTTCTTC. Its translation is CASSQDGGTNEQFF.

The CDR3 DNA sequence: TGTGCCATCAGTGAGTCTCCAGAGACCCAGTACTTC. This sequence encodes CAISESPETQYF. The chain combines TRBV10-3 with TRBJ2-5; unclear D gene. V lost 0 bases and J 4 bases, leaving 3 bases between the germline ends. The CDR3 totals 12 residues. The germline V gene encodes CDR1 ENHRY and CDR2 SYGVKD.

The genes are TRBV5-1 and TRBJ2-7; maybe TRBD1 (6 bases). Germline CDR1 reads SGHRS; CDR2 reads YFSETQ. The CDR3 covers 15 residues. V was cut by 0 bases and J by 2 bases, with 12 bases left in between. CDR3 protein: CASSLAPDSPYEQYF. The CDR3 DNA follows: TGCGCCAGCAGCTTGGCCCCGGACAGCCCCTACGAGCAGTACTTC.

This clonotype has at least ten counts. The chain is built from TRBV18 and TRBJ2-7, with D unclear. Germline V gives CDR1 KGHSH, CDR2 LQKENI. V was cut by 2 bases and J by 7 bases, with 6 bases left in between. This CDR3 region has 11 residues. CDR3 DNA: TGTGCCAGCTCACCAACTGGGGAGCAGTACTTC. Translated, it gives CASSPTGEQYF.

This clonotype was detected ten times or more. The chain's CDR3 is CSARLAGGAYEQYV. CDR3 in DNA: TGCAGTGCTAGACTCGCGGGAGGCGCCTACGAGCAGTACGTC. This rearrangement joins TRBV20-1 to TRBJ2-7; 8 bases line up with TRBD2. The junction had 5 bases not matched to a gene; V was cut back by 2 bases and J by 2 bases. The CDR3 runs 14 residues. Germline CDR1 is DFQATT and CDR2 is SNEGSKA (reference sequence).

The CDR3 sequence is CASSLGLVGSSSYNEQFF. DNA for the CDR3: TGTGCCAGCAGCCTGGGGTTGGTCGGGAGTAGCTCCTACAATGAGCAGTTCTTC. The chain links TRBV28 to TRBJ2-1; TRBD2 might be the D (6 bases). This CDR3 comprises 18 residues. V dropped 6 bases and J dropped 0 bases, with 21 bases sitting between them. CDR1 MDHEN and CDR2 SYDVKM come from the germline V gene.

The chain joins TRBV6-1 to TRBJ2-7; 9 bases fit TRBD1. The junction had 7 bases not matched to a gene; V was cut back by 7 bases and J by 6 bases. The CDR3 extends over 13 amino acids. CDR1 is MNHNS and CDR2 is SASEGT in the germline V gene. The CDR3 nucleotides read TGTGCCAGCACAACCGGGACAGGGAGCGAGCAGTACGTC. Translation: CASTTGTGSEQYV.

J is TRBJ2-7 and V is TRBV19; no firm D call. The CDR3 totals 13 residues. The germline CDR1 and CDR2 sequences are LNHDA and SQIVND (reference sequence). V dropped 3 bases and J dropped 0 bases, with 6 bases sitting between them. The CDR3 DNA reads TGTGCCAGTAGTATCAGGATCTCCTACGAGCAGTACTTC. It codes for CASSIRISYEQYF. The full variable domain, completed using reference TRBV19 and TRBJ2-7, is DGGITQSPKYLFRKEGQNVTLSCEQNLNHDAMYWYRQDPGQGLRLIYYSQIVNDFQKGDIAEGYSVSREKKESFPLTVTSAQKNPTAFYLCASSIRISYEQYFGPGTRLTVT.

This clonotype was picked up a small number of times. The chain recombines TRBV6-6 with TRBJ2-1; D possibly matches TRBD1 or TRBD2 (5 bases each). V lost 4 bases and J lost 8, with 9 bases in between. CDR3 length equals 12 residues. Per the germline V gene, CDR1 is MNHNY and CDR2 is SVGAGI (reference sequence). CDR3 amino acids: CASSWDGDEQFF. The CDR3 DNA sequence: TGTGCCAGCAGTTGGGACGGCGATGAGCAGTTCTTC.

This clonotype was seen a handful of times. For the CDR3, the DNA is TGCAGTGCTAGCATATCCTTACGGACACCCAACACCGGGGAGCTGTTTTTT. It yields the protein CSASISLRTPNTGELFF. The chain uses TRBV20-1 and TRBJ2-2; maybe TRBD1 (5 bases). This CDR3 spans 17 amino acids. The germline V gene encodes CDR1 DFQATT and CDR2 SNEGSKA (reference sequence). Deletions cut 3 bases from V and 2 bases from J, with 19 bases between.

This clonotype was observed at least ten times. V gene TRBV7-7 combines with J gene TRBJ2-2; 7 bases are a match to TRBD2. Per germline, CDR1 SSHAT and CDR2 FNYEAQ (reference sequence). The CDR3 runs 18 residues. With 4 bases clipped from V and 0 bases from J, the junction kept 11 bases outside the gene matches. CDR3 DNA: TGTGCCAGCAGCTCAGCTCGGATGGCGGGGGCGAACACCGGGGAGCTGTTTTTT. Residues: CASSSARMAGANTGELFF.

This chain connects TRBV10-2 to TRBJ2-1; 13 bases are a match to TRBD2. The trim removed 6 bases at V and 6 bases at J, leaving 5 bases unmatched. Germline CDR1 is WSHSY and CDR2 is SAAADI. The CDR3 totals 15 residues. DNA for the CDR3: TGCGCCAGCAGCGATACTAGCGGGAGGGCCAATGAGCAGTTCTTC. This encodes CASSDTSGRANEQFF.

The chain uses TRBV4-1 and TRBJ2-3, with 8 bases lining up with TRBD1. CDR3 length: 15 residues. Germline values: CDR1 MGHRA, CDR2 YSYEKL. V was clipped by 6 bases and J by 0 bases; unmatched bases: 5. The CDR3 sequence is CASRGQESSTDTQYF. The CDR3 bases are TGCGCCAGCAGGGGACAGGAATCTAGCACAGATACGCAGTATTTT.

In its sample, this clonotype was seen many times. This rearrangement joins TRBV12-3 or TRBV12-4 to TRBJ2-1; 7 bases are a match to TRBD2. The CDR3 is 18 amino acids. V shed 2 bases, J shed 2 bases, and the junction held 12 bases outside the gene matches. CDR3 sequence reads: CASSLIGGRANTYNEQFF. CDR3 DNA sequence: TGTGCCAGCAGTTTAATAGGAGGGAGGGCAAATACCTACAATGAGCAGTTCTTC.

V is TRBV7-8 and J is TRBJ2-2; D is perhaps TRBD1 (5 bases). The CDR3 totals 16 residues. The ends were cut back, 2 bases at V and 5 bases at J, with 15 bases in the middle. Germline-derived CDR1 and CDR2 are SGHVS and FQNEAQ. The CDR3, as DNA: TGTGCCAGCAGCTTAAATCCGGCCAGGGCGACCGGGGAGCTGTTTTTT. Its protein product is CASSLNPARATGELFF.

V is TRBV14 and J is TRBJ2-4; D tentatively reads TRBD1 or TRBD2 (6 bases each). Trimming took off 3 bases at V and 6 bases at J, with 12 bases between the two ends. Germline V gene data show CDR1 as SGHDN and CDR2 as FVKESK. CDR3 length equals 14 residues. The CDR3 sequence: CASSHGGGGNIQYF. The CDR3, as DNA: TGTGCCAGCAGCCATGGAGGGGGAGGAAACATTCAGTACTTC.

This clonotype appeared a few times. V is TRBV29-1 and J is TRBJ1-2, with 7 nucleotides matching TRBD1. The junction had 9 bases not matched to a gene; V was cut back by 4 bases and J by 4 bases. This CDR3 is built from 14 residues. CDR1 is SQVTM and CDR2 is ANQGSEA in the germline V gene. CDR3 nucleotide sequence: TGCAGCGTTGCCCCCGACAGGGCTAGCTATGGCTACACCTTC. It specifies CSVAPDRASYGYTF.

At least ten counts were recorded for this clonotype. This rearrangement joins TRBV7-2 to TRBJ2-1; weak D call: TRBD1 (5 bases). The V and J ends lost 5 bases and 3 bases respectively, with 8 bases between them. This CDR3 is built from 13 residues. CDR1 and CDR2 from the germline V gene are SGHTA and FQGNSA. CDR3 sequence: CASSRQRYNEQFF. DNA for the CDR3: TGTGCCAGCAGCCGACAGCGCTACAATGAGCAGTTCTTC.

This clonotype showed up many times. The V gene is TRBV12-3 or TRBV12-4, the J gene TRBJ2-3; D might be TRBD1 (5 bases). The CDR3 contains 15 residues. V lost 10 bases and J lost 6, with 23 bases in between. The CDR3 DNA reads TGTGCCACCCAATACCAGGGAAGGCTGTCGGATACGCAGTATTTT. Translating it yields CATQYQGRLSDTQYF.

This clonotype was seen at least ten times. The V call is TRBV29-1, the J call TRBJ2-7, with D possibly matching TRBD2 (6 bases). The CDR3 spans 13 residues. Germline lookup yields CDR1 SQVTM and CDR2 ANQGSEA. V lost 6 bases to trimming and J lost 3 bases, with 15 bases between them. The CDR3: CSVRLASDYEQYV. CDR3 sequence (DNA): TGCAGCGTAAGGCTAGCGTCGGACTACGAGCAGTACGTC.